Sequencing of this TCR beta chain was carried out in a study of memory CD4+ T cells and cytomegalovirus serostatus. Study observations and caveats: Suggested: most of the CMV-linked TCR signature lies in CD4+ memory cells.

The sort gate was single viable CD3+CD4+CD8-CD45RO+ cells for memory CD4+ T cells. Donors' CMV status reflects serum IgG against pp150, pp28, p38, p52. Positive selection with CD4 microbeads enriched total CD4+ T cells. Sequencing used immunoSEQ multiplex PCR; TCRdb keeps in-frame clones, though not all of them. The sample lists 65,000 to 95,000 clones, approximately 80% occurring once. This CDR3 is built from 15 residues. CDR1 SGHTA and CDR2 FQGTGA come from the germline V gene. V was clipped by 3 bases and J by 5 bases, with 13 bases between them. Turning to this clone: Its specificity is unknown.

The sequence was obtained from an adult in good health and CMV-seronegative. Material: memory CD4+ T cells from blood. The chain recombines TRBV7-3 with TRBJ2-2; D may match TRBD1 or TRBD2 (6 bases each). CDR3 sequence: CASSFQGGGTGELFF. In nucleotides, the CDR3 is TGTGCCAGCAGCTTCCAAGGGGGAGGTACCGGGGAGCTGTTTTTT.